These T cell receptor beta chains were read from a single sample in a study of spatial heterogeneity in lung cancer. MiXCR, applied by TCRdb to the 5' RACE reads, yields one record per CDR3 protein. The data show tens of thousands of distinct CDR3 sequences, with about 7% seen just once and roughly an eighth held by the top ten. The material sequenced was PBMCs, taken at surgery. These receptors came from a male donor with early-stage non-small cell lung cancer. CDR3s include the opening cysteine and the closing phenylalanine or tryptophan. The order of the fields is V gene, J gene, clone size, D gene, CDR3 DNA, CDR3 protein. D genes are given only for firm matches. Clone sizes are given selectively: once, few, many, or a class where the clone is expanded.

TRBV11-2	TRBJ1-4	many	TRBD1	TGTGCCAGCAGCGCAAACTTGGACAGGGGGCTTGAAAAACTGTTTTTT	CASSANLDRGLEKLFF
TRBV27	TRBJ1-2	many	TRBD1	TGTGCCAGCAGTCCCCATGGACAGGGCTCGAAAAGAAGCTACACCTTC	CASSPHGQGSKRSYTF
TRBV3-1	TRBJ2-1	few	TRBD1	TGTGCCAGCAGCCACCGGACAGGGACTTCGAACAATGAGCAGTTCTTC	CASSHRTGTSNNEQFF
TRBV30	TRBJ2-1	many	TRBD2	TGTGCCGTGGACTCTAGCGGACACAATGAGCAGTTCTTC	CAVDSSGHNEQFF
TRBV7-2	TRBJ2-5	NA	TRBD2	TGTGCCAGCAGCTTTTATGGTAGCGGGGGAGAGACCCCGTACTTC	CASSFYGSGGETPYF
TRBV6-1	TRBJ1-4	few	NA	TGTGCCAGCAGTGTTGGGACCCTCAGAGGAAAACTGTTTTTT	CASSVGTLRGKLFF
TRBV5-1	TRBJ2-6	few	NA	TGCGCCAGCGGCCAGTTAAGCTCTGGGAGGGCCAACGTCCTGACTTTC	CASGQLSSGRANVLTF
TRBV9	TRBJ2-2	NA	NA	TGTGCCAGCAGCGTAGCTACAGGGACGAACACCGGGGAGCTGTTTTTT	CASSVATGTNTGELFF
TRBV5-5	TRBJ2-7	NA	NA	TGTGCCAGCAGCTCATCCTACGAGCAGTACTTC	CASSSSYEQYF
TRBV20-1	TRBJ2-7	many	NA	TGCAGTGCTAGCAGGGTCGAGCAGTACTTC	CSASRVEQYF
TRBV11-1	TRBJ2-7	few	TRBD2	TGTGCCAGCAGTCCGATAGCGGGAGTTTACGAGCAGTACTTC	CASSPIAGVYEQYF
TRBV6-1	TRBJ1-1	NA	TRBD1	TGTGCCAGCAGTTACCGTCGGACAGGTGAAGCTTTCTTT	CASSYRRTGEAFF
TRBV6-1	TRBJ1-4	many	NA	TGTGCCAGCCGTCTCAAGGGGCCGAAACTGTTTTTT	CASRLKGPKLFF
TRBV11-2	TRBJ2-2	few	TRBD1	TGTGCCAGCAGCGTTGACAGGGGTCGCGGGGAGCTGCTTTTT	CASSVDRGRGELLF
TRBV20-1	TRBJ2-2	many	NA	TGCAGTGCTAGAGATGGTTCGCGGCAGGGGGAGCTGTTTTTT	CSARDGSRQGELFF
TRBV5-4	TRBJ1-6	NA	TRBD1	TGTGCCAGCAGCTTGGACAGGGGCAATTCACCCCTCCACTTT	CASSLDRGNSPLHF
TRBV7-3	TRBJ2-3	few	TRBD2	TGTGCCAGCAGCCTCAGCGGGGGTCGCACAGATACGCAGTATTTT	CASSLSGGRTDTQYF
TRBV6-6	TRBJ1-2	NA	NA	TGTGCCACCCTTCTGGGGTTTAACTATGGCTACACCTTC	CATLLGFNYGYTF
TRBV20-1	TRBJ2-4	NA	TRBD2	TGCAGTGCTAGTGGTTTATTAGCGGGAGAATGGGTTCAGTACTTC	CSASGLLAGEWVQYF
TRBV7-7	TRBJ2-1	NA	TRBD2	TGTGCTAGCAGCTTGGGACTAGCGGGAGTCAATGAGCAGTTCTTC	CASSLGLAGVNEQFF
TRBV28	TRBJ2-3	many	TRBD1	TGTGCCAGCAGTTCCCCGGGACAGGGGCCAGATACGCAGTATTTT	CASSSPGQGPDTQYF
TRBV5-1	TRBJ2-1	NA	TRBD2	TGCGCCAGCAGCTTGGAAGGCGGGAGGGCCGCAAATGAGCAGTTCTTC	CASSLEGGRAANEQFF
TRBV27	TRBJ2-7	NA	TRBD2	TGTGCCAGCAGTTGGCGGGAGGGTTCCTACGAGCAGTACTTC	CASSWREGSYEQYF
TRBV12-3/TRBV12-4	TRBJ1-2	few	TRBD1	TGTGCCAGCAGTCGTCCGGGACAGGGCCCCGGCTACACCTTC	CASSRPGQGPGYTF
TRBV11-3	TRBJ2-1	many	NA	TGTGCCAGCAGCTTAAGAGGGAGTACCAATGAGCAGTTCTTC	CASSLRGSTNEQFF
TRBV5-5	TRBJ1-2	few	NA	TGTGCCAGCAGCTTGGGGGTCAGGTACTATGGCTACACCTTC	CASSLGVRYYGYTF
TRBV7-8	TRBJ1-6	NA	NA	TGTGCCAGCACCAATGGTCGGGACACAGATTATAATTCACCCCTCCACTTT	CASTNGRDTDYNSPLHF
TRBV18	TRBJ1-5	many	TRBD1	TGTGCCAGCTCACCGGGACAGGGGAATGGACAGCCCCAGCATTTT	CASSPGQGNGQPQHF
TRBV28	TRBJ1-1	many	NA	TGTGCCAGCAGTTTTCGGCGCAGGACGATTAGGCGGAACACTGAAGCTTTCTTT	CASSFRRRTIRRNTEAFF
TRBV7-9	TRBJ2-7	NA	NA	TGTGCCAGCAGCCCCGAGAGCGAGCAGTACTTC	CASSPESEQYF
TRBV5-1	TRBJ2-1	NA	NA	TGCGCCAGCAGCCCCATCAGTCAGACCGCTGAGCAGTTCTTC	CASSPISQTAEQFF
TRBV12-3/TRBV12-4	TRBJ1-1	many	NA	TGTGCCAGCAGTTTAGCGTCTACTTCTCCTACTGAAGCTTTCTTT	CASSLASTSPTEAFF
TRBV6-1	TRBJ2-7	many	TRBD1	TGTGCCAGCAGTGAAGCGAACAGGGGCGGCGCGTTTCCCTACGAGCAGTACTTC	CASSEANRGGAFPYEQYF
TRBV5-1	TRBJ2-4	many	NA	TGCGCCAGCAGCTTGGCCGGGTCCTCTCGTGAGTACTTC	CASSLAGSSREYF
TRBV6-5	TRBJ2-5	many	NA	TGTGCCAGCAGCCCCTTGGGGCAGCGCTACCAAGAGACCCAGTACTTC	CASSPLGQRYQETQYF
TRBV3-1	TRBJ1-1	medium-sized	NA	TGTGCCAGCAGACCAGGGCAGGGGCTGGAAGCTTTCTTT	CASRPGQGLEAFF
TRBV6-2/TRBV6-3	TRBJ2-5	many	TRBD2	TGTGCCAGCAGTCTTAGAACGCGGGGGGAGACCCAGTACTTC	CASSLRTRGETQYF
TRBV12-3/TRBV12-4	TRBJ2-2	many	TRBD1	TGTGCCAGCAGCCCCGGGACAGGGTTCACCGGGGAGCTGTTTTTT	CASSPGTGFTGELFF
TRBV20-1	TRBJ2-7	NA	NA	TGCAGTGCTAGAGAAGAGGGACGGACTGGCTCGTACTTC	CSAREEGRTGSYF
TRBV20-1	TRBJ2-7	many	NA	TGCAGTGCTACAGGGACTGCTTCCTACGAGCAGTACTTC	CSATGTASYEQYF
TRBV6-6	TRBJ1-4	many	TRBD1	TGTGCCAGCAGTTTCTCCGGGACAGGGCAGGAAAAACTGTTTTTT	CASSFSGTGQEKLFF
TRBV6-2/TRBV6-3	TRBJ2-3	many	NA	TGTGCCAGCCGCCGTCTTGGGGGTGACACAGATACGCAGTATTTT	CASRRLGGDTDTQYF
TRBV20-1	TRBJ2-1	many	NA	TGCAGTGCTCTGCCCCCTTTACGGGAGCAGTTCTTC	CSALPPLREQFF
TRBV7-2	TRBJ2-3	NA	TRBD2	TGTGCCAGCAGCTCCGGAGCGGGGGGGCCGGTAGATACGCAGTATTTT	CASSSGAGGPVDTQYF
TRBV10-3	TRBJ2-2	many	TRBD1	TGTGCCATCAGAGCCGGGACAGGGAACACCGGGGAGCTGTTTTTT	CAIRAGTGNTGELFF
TRBV6-2/TRBV6-3	TRBJ2-2	NA	NA	TGTGCCAGCAGTTACGTGAGGAACACCGGGGAGCTGTTTTTT	CASSYVRNTGELFF
TRBV12-3/TRBV12-4	TRBJ2-6	NA	NA	TGTGCCAGCACCCGGACTAACTCTGGGGCCAACGTCCTGACTTTC	CASTRTNSGANVLTF
TRBV10-3	TRBJ2-1	few	NA	TGTGCCATCAGTGTTAATAGCGGCACCTACAATGAGCAGTTCTTC	CAISVNSGTYNEQFF
TRBV27	TRBJ2-7	NA	NA	TGTGCCAGCAAGAGTTCCGGGCCACTCTCAACCCACGAGCAGTACTTC	CASKSSGPLSTHEQYF
TRBV5-5	TRBJ2-3	many	TRBD1	TGTGCCAGCAGCACCCGGACAGGGGCGACAGATACGCAGTATTTT	CASSTRTGATDTQYF
TRBV10-3	TRBJ1-1	many	NA	TGTGCCATCAGAAGGCAGACAATGAACACTGAAGCTTTCTTT	CAIRRQTMNTEAFF